A single TCR beta chain is shown here with its context. The data originate from a study of blood T cell repertoires in COVID-19. Overall study context: Acute and convalescent COVID-19 specimens originated in the United States, Italy and Spain. From T cells, B-cell-depleted T cells, or PBMCs came the material, which was cDNA or gDNA.

Original handling: Estimates of nucleated cell counts were drawn from the amplification of reference gene primers. This table comes from immunoSEQ multiplex PCR, and its TCRdb copy is limited to in-frame clones, with some not included. V, J and clone size are taken as reported in that table, and D and trimming were inferred from the DNA itself. The sample has about 100,000 clones, about 80% seen once; the top ten hold less than 5%. The sequencing sample was made of peripheral blood. This sequence originates from a human donor in a cohort sampled during active COVID-19.

The CDR3 coding sequence is TGCGCCAGCAGGGCTCAGGGCCAGACTAATGAAAAACTGTTTTTT. Its protein product is CASRAQGQTNEKLFF. This chain joins TRBV5-1 and TRBJ1-4; the D gene is possibly TRBD1 (5 bases). V lost 5 bases, J lost 2 bases, and 13 bases lay in between. Germline lookup yields CDR1 SGHRS and CDR2 YFSETQ. This CDR3 spans 15 amino acids.